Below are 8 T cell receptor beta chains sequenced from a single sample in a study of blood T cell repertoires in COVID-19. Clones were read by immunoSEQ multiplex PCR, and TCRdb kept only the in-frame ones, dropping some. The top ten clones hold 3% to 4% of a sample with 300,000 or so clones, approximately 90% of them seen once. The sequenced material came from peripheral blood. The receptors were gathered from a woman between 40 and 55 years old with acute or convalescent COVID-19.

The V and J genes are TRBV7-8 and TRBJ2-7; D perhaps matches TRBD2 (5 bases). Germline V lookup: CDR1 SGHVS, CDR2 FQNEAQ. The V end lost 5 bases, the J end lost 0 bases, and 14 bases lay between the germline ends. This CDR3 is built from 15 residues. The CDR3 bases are TGTGCCAGCAGCCAGCCCTCGGGGAGCTCCTACGAGCAGTACGTC. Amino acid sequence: CASSQPSGSSYEQYV.

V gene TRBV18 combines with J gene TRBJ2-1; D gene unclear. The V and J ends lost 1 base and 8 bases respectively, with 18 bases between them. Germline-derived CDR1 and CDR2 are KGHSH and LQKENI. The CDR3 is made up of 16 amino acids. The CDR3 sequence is CASSPRVSLRTDEQFF. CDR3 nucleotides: TGTGCCAGCTCACCACGAGTGTCACTACGAACCGATGAGCAGTTCTTC.

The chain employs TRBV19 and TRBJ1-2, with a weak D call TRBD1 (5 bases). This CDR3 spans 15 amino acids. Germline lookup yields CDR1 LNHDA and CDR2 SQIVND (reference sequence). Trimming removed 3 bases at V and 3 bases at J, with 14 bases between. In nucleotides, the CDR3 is TGTGCCAGTAGTATTTTCGGCAGGGTGGACTATGGCTACACCTTC. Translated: CASSIFGRVDYGYTF. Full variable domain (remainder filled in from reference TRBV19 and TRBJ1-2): DGGITQSPKYLFRKEGQNVTLSCEQNLNHDAMYWYRQDPGQGLRLIYYSQIVNDFQKGDIAEGYSVSREKKESFPLTVTSAQKNPTAFYLCASSIFGRVDYGYTFGSGTRLTVV.

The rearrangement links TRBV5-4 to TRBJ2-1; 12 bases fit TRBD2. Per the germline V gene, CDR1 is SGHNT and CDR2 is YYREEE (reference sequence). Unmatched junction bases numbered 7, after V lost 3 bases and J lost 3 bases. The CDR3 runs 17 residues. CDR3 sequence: CASSSGLAGSNYNEQFF. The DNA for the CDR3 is TGTGCCAGCAGCTCCGGACTAGCGGGGAGTAACTACAATGAGCAGTTCTTC.

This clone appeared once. The CDR3 protein is CASSDRGYEQYV. The CDR3 coding sequence is TGTGCCAGCAGTGACCGGGGATACGAGCAGTACGTC. The J gene is TRBJ2-7, the V gene TRBV2, with D tentatively TRBD2 (5 bases). The germline CDR1 and CDR2 sequences are SNHLY and FYNNEI. This CDR3 contains 12 residues. V was clipped by 3 bases and J by 4 bases, with 7 bases between them.

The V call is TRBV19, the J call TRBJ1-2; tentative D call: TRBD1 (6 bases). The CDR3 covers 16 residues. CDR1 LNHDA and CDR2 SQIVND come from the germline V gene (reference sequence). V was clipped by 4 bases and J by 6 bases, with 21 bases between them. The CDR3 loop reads CASSTGELTGLHGYTF. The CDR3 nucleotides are TGTGCCAGTAGTACTGGGGAGCTTACAGGGCTCCATGGCTACACCTTC.

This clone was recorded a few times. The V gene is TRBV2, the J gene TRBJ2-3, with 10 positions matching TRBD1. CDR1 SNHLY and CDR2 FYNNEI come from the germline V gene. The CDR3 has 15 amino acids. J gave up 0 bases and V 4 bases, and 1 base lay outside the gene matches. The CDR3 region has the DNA TGTGCCAGCAGTGGGGACAGGGGTAGCACAGATACGCAGTATTTT. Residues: CASSGDRGSTDTQYF.

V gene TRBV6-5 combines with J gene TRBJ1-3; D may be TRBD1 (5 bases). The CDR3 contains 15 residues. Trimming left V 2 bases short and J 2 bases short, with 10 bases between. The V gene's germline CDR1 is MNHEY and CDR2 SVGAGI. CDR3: CASSYKGAPGNTIYF. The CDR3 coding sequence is TGTGCCAGCAGTTACAAAGGGGCTCCTGGAAACACCATATATTTT.